This T cell receptor (beta chain) was obtained from a study of blood T cell repertoires in COVID-19. Study background: The United States, Italy and Spain were the sources of the acute and convalescent COVID-19 samples. Sources were T cells, B-cell-depleted T cells, or PBMCs; the material itself was cDNA or gDNA.

This clone was counted once. The method was immunoSEQ multiplex PCR; TCRdb's version includes in-frame clones alone and lacks a portion of them. In the table there are 70,000 or so clones, about 87% of which are singletons. This clonotype was sampled from a woman at least 80 years old with active COVID-19. What was sequenced was peripheral blood.

CDR3: CASSSQNTGELFF. Written as DNA, the CDR3 is TGTGCCAGCAGCTCCCAGAACACCGGGGAGCTGTTTTTT. The chain has TRBV4-2 and TRBJ2-2; D is unclear. Trimming removed 5 bases from V and 1 base from J, with 5 bases in between. The germline gives CDR1 LGHNA, CDR2 YNFKEQ. This CDR3 is 13 amino acids long.